This entry is about one T cell receptor (beta chain). The record originates from a study of blood T cell repertoires in COVID-19. Study at large: PBMCs, B-cell-depleted T cells, or T cells provided the cDNA or gDNA that made up the material.

Recruits, aged roughly 18 to 100 years, lived in roughly 22 US areas. Clinical histories supplied by participants themselves formed the basis of cohort assignment. Up to 2 weeks before entering the study, exposed participants had met a COVID-19 case. The CDR3 runs to 15 residues. Germline lookup yields CDR1 SGHRS and CDR2 YFSETQ. J was trimmed by 0 bases and V by 5 bases; bases with no gene match: 2. Clones were read by immunoSEQ multiplex PCR, and TCRdb kept only the in-frame ones, dropping some. The profile shows 300,000 to 400,000 clones, approximately 90% of them singletons. The specimen was PBMCs or T cells enriched from blood (not recorded which). The clonotype comes from a woman aged 30 to 39 who had been exposed to COVID-19. The chain couples TRBV5-1 to TRBJ2-6; TRBD2 matches 7 bases. The DNA of the CDR3 is TGCGCCAGCAGGGGCGGGGGCTCTGGGGCCAACGTCCTGACTTTC. Translation gives CASRGGGSGANVLTF.